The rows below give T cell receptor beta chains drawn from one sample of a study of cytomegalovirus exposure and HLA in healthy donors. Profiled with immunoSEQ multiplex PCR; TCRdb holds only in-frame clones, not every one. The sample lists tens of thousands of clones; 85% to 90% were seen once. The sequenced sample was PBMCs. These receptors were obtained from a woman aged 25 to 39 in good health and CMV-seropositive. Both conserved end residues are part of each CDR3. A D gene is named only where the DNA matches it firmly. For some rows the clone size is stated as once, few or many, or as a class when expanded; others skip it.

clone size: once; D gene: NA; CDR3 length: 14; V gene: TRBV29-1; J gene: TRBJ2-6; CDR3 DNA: TGCAGCGTTGAAGTCGTGGCCGGGGCCAACGTCCTGACTTTC; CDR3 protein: CSVEVVAGANVLTF
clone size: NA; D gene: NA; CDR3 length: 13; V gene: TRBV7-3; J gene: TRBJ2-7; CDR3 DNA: TGTGCCAGCAGCTTAGGCAACTCCTACGAGCAGTACTTC; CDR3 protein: CASSLGNSYEQYF
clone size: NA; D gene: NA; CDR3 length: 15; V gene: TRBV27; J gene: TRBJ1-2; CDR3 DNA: TGTGCCAGCAGGTCTACAGGGTATGTTAACTATGGCTACACCTTC; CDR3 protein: CASRSTGYVNYGYTF
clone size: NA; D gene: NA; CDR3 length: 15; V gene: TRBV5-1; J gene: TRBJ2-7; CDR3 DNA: TGCGCCAGCAGCTCGGGGACAACACCCTTCTACGAGCAGTACTTC; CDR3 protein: CASSSGTTPFYEQYF
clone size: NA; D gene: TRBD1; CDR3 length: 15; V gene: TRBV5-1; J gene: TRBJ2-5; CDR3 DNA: TGCGCCAGCAGCGCGGACAGGGAGCGTGGAGAGACCCAGTACTTC; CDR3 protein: CASSADRERGETQYF
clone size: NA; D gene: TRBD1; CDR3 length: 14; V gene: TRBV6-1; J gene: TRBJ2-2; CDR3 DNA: TGTGCCAGCAGTTCCGGGACAGACACCGGGGAGCTGTTTTTT; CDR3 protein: CASSSGTDTGELFF
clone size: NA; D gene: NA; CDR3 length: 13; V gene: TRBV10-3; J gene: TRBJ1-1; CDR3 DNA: TGTGCCATCCGGGGGGGGACGTGGACTGAAGCTTTCTTT; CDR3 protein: CAIRGGTWTEAFF
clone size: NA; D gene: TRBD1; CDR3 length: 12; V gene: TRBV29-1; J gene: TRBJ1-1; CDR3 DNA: TGCAGCGCTCAGGACAGGAGCACTGAAGCTTTCTTT; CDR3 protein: CSAQDRSTEAFF
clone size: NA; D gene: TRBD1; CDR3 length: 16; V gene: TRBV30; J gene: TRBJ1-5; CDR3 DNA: TGTGCCTGGAGTGTATCCTGGGACAGCTCCAATCAGCCCCAGCATTTT; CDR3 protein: CAWSVSWDSSNQPQHF
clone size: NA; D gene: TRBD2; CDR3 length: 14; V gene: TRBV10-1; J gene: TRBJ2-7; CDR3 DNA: TGCGCCAGCAGTGTCGGGACTAGCATCAACGAGCAGTACTTC; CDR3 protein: CASSVGTSINEQYF
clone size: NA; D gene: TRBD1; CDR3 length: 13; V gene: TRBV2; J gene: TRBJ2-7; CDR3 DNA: TGTGCCATTCGGGGGACAGGGTTGTATGAGCAGTACTTC; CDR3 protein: CAIRGTGLYEQYF
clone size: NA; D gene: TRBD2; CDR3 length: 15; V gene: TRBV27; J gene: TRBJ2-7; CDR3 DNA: TGTGCCAGCAGTCGGGGTAGCGGGAGGCCCTACGAGCAGTACTTC; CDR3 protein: CASSRGSGRPYEQYF
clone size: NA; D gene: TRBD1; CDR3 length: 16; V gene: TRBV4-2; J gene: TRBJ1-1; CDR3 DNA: TGTGCCAGCAGCCAACTCAACAGGGGGGTGAACACTGAAGCTTTCTTT; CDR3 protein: CASSQLNRGVNTEAFF
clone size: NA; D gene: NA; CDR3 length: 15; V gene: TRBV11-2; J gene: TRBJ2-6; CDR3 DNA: TGTGCCAGCAGCCCTAGGCCCTCTGGGGCCAACGTCCTGACTTTC; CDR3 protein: CASSPRPSGANVLTF
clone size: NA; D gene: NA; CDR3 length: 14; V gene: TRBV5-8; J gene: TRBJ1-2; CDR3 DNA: TGTGCCAGCAGCTCGGACTCTCTTTTCTATGGCTACACCTTC; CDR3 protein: CASSSDSLFYGYTF
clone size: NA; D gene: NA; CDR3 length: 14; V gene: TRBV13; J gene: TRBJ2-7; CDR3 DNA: TGTGCCAGCAGCTTTCTACAGGGCTCCTACGAGCAGTACTTC; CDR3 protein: CASSFLQGSYEQYF
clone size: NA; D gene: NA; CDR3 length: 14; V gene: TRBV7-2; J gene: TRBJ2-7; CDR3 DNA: TGTGCCAGCAGACCTCAGGGGACCGCCTACGAGCAGTACTTC; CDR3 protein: CASRPQGTAYEQYF
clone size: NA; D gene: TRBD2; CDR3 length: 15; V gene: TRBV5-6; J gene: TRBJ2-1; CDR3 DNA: TGTGCCAGCAGCTTAGGGACTAGCTATTACAATGAGCAGTTCTTC; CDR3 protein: CASSLGTSYYNEQFF
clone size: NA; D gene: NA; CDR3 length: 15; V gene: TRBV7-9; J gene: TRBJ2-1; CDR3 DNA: TGTGCCAGCAGCCCCTCTCGGGGAGCGTTCAATGAGCAGTTCTTC; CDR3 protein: CASSPSRGAFNEQFF
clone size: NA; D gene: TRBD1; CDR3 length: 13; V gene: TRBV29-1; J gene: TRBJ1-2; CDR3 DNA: TGCAGCGTTGAAGCCCGGACAGGGCATGGCTACACCTTC; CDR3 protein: CSVEARTGHGYTF
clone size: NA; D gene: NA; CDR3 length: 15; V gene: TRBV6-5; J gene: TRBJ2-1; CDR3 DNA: TGTGCCAGCAGTTCTATACAGCGGTCCTACAATGAGCAGTTCTTC; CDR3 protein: CASSSIQRSYNEQFF
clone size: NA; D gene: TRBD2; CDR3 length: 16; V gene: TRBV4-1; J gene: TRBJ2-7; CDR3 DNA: TGCGCCAGCAGCCAAGATCGACTAGCGGGCTACTACGAGCAGTACTTC; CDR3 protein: CASSQDRLAGYYEQYF
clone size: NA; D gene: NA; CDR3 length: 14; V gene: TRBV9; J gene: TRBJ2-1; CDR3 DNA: TGTGCCGGCAGCGTCGAGGACTTCTCGTCGGAGCAGTTCTTC; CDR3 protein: CAGSVEDFSSEQFF
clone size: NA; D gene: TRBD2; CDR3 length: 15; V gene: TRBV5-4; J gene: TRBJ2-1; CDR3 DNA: TGTGCCAGCCGAACACCGGGACTAGCGGATAATGAGCAGTTCTTC; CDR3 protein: CASRTPGLADNEQFF
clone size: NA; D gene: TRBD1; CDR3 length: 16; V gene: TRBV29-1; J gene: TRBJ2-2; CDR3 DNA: TGCAGCGTCGACGGGGGACAGGGGTTGAACACCGGGGAGCTGTTTTTT; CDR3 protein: CSVDGGQGLNTGELFF
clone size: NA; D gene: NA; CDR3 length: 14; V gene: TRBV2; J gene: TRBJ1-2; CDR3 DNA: TGTGCCAGCAGGGTCAGGGCAGGGGTAAGGGGCTACACCTTC; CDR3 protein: CASRVRAGVRGYTF
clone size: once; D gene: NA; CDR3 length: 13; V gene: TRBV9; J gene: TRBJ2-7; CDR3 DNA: TGTGCCAGCAGCGCCGGGGGTCACGGGGAGCAGTACTTC; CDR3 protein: CASSAGGHGEQYF
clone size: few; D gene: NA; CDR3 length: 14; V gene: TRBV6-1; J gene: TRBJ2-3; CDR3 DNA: TGTGCCAGCAGTGTCGGTAGCCTCCAAGATACGCAGTATTTT; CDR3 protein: CASSVGSLQDTQYF
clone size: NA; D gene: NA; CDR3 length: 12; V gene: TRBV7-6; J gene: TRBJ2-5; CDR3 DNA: TGTGCCAGCAGCCCCCGGGGTGAGACCCAGTACTTC; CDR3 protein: CASSPRGETQYF
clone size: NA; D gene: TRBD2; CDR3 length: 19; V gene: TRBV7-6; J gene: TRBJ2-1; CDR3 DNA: TGTGCCAGCAGCCCTATACTAGCGGGACTACCCAGCTCCTACAATGAGCAGTTCTTC; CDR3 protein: CASSPILAGLPSSYNEQFF
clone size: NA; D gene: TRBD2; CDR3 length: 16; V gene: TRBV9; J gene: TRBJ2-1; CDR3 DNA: TGTGCCAGCAGCGTAGCTGGACTAGCGGGCTACAATGAGCAGTTCTTC; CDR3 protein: CASSVAGLAGYNEQFF
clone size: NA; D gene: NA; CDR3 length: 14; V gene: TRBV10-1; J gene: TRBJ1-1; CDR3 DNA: TGCGCCAGCACCCCGGGACATGGGGCCCGGGAAGCTTTCTTT; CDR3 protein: CASTPGHGAREAFF
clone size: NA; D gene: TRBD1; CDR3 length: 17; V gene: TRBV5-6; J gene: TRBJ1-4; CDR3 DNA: TGTGCCAGCAGCTTGGTTGGACAGGGGGCGACTAATGAAAAACTGTTTTTT; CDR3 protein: CASSLVGQGATNEKLFF
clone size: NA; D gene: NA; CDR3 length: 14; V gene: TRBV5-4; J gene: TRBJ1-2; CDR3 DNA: TGTGCCAGCAGCTTGAAGGGGGGGGACTATGGCTACACCTTC; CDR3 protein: CASSLKGGDYGYTF
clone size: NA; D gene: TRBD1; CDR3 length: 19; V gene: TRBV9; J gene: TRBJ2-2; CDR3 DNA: TGTGCCAGCAGCGGCCACCTCCGGGACAGGGGGCAGGAAACCGGGGAGCTGTTTTTT; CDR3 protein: CASSGHLRDRGQETGELFF
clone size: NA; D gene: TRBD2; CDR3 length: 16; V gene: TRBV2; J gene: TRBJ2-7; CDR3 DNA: TGTGCCAGCAGTAAGGCTAGCGGGAGGATTTCCTACGAGCAGTACTTC; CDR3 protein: CASSKASGRISYEQYF